This T cell receptor (beta chain) was sequenced in a study of PD-L1 blockade in urothelial cancer listed by TCRdb under 2017. Looking at the study overall: All patients started therapy around 2014 and received atezolizumab 1,200 mg intravenously every 3 weeks. About 90% of the 29 patients were identified as males with urothelial cancer of bladder origin, and a prior smoking history was reported by 18 of 29 patients. Patients had an ECOG performance status of 0 or 1 and had received between 0 and 3 prior chemotherapy regimens. Blood samples were analyzed at 3 weeks after treatment start (second dose) and at 6 weeks after treatment start. Blood samples yielded a median of roughly 150,000 T cells and around 80,000 unique TCRs, with median clonality about 0.08. The study was an exploratory multi-omic analysis of somatic, immune and clinical correlates of response to PD-L1 blockade with atezolizumab in urothelial cancer. Pretreatment tumor samples, along with matched peripheral blood serially collected before and after atezolizumab treatment, were subjected to TCR sequencing. Durable clinical benefit meant progression-free survival longer than 6 months, and TCR features were also tested against progression-free and overall survival. In the same patients who had TCR sequencing, pretreatment tumors also underwent whole exome sequencing and RNA sequencing. Durable clinical benefit was achieved by nine patients and was not achieved by 20 patients. Pretreatment blood TCR-seq was available for nearly 30 patients, at least one posttreatment blood collection was obtained for around 25 patients, and tumor TCR-seq was available for around 25 patients. What the authors observed across the whole study: A pretreatment peripheral blood TCR clonality below the median was linked to improved progression-free and overall survival. Among patients with durable benefit, tumor-associated TCR clones showed greater expansion in peripheral blood 3 weeks after treatment started (n ≈ 20, p = 0.022). Small sample size (n of about 30) and many exploratory analyses mean the results are intended to be hypothesis-generating.

Reading the germline V gene (reference sequence) gives CDR1 GTSNPN and CDR2 SVGIG. The CDR3 measures 12 amino acids from cysteine to phenylalanine. Just CDR3 DNA is preserved here, 36 bases in frame from base 1. V is pared back by 2 bases and J by 4 bases, with 6 bases lying between the germline termini. Of note for this clone: The clone's antigen remains unknown. No much larger clone is present one base from it, and per-base qualities are unavailable.

To estimate absolute template abundance from read counts, synthetic TCR analog templates were spiked into each PCR. TCRbeta CDR3 regions were amplified from genomic DNA with bias-controlled V and J gene primers using the immunoSEQ assay. Sequencing of rearranged TCRbeta segments was done at approximately 20X coverage. As for the original processing: Clustering was used to correct sequencing errors, and CDR3s were annotated against IMGT to assign V, D and J genes. Downstream analyses used only productive TCRbeta rearrangements, leaving out any out-of-frame or stop-codon sequences. Clonality was calculated as one minus the Shannon entropy normalized by the log of the number of unique productive sequences. Clones differing between time points or between blood and tumor were identified using Fisher's exact test with Benjamini-Hochberg correction, with an adjusted p below 0.01 applied as the threshold. This immuneACCESS table, as held by TCRdb, lists in-frame sequences with V and J called but not all clones. Of the missing ones, under half trace to an unresolved V gene in checked studies; the others have no known cause. V and J calls and clone size come straight from that table; D and trimming were deduced from the DNA. Recorded for this sample are some 65,000 clones; 81% of them occurred a single time. Jointly, the top ten make up 3.2% of the sample.

Sample time point, as interpreted from the label and publication: pretreatment peripheral blood. The cohort comprised approximately 30 patients with locally advanced or metastatic urothelial carcinoma treated at Memorial Sloan Kettering on a trial protocol. Peripheral blood mononuclear cells were collected pretreatment and during treatment, at between 1 and 8 total time points per patient. The Qiagen DNeasy Blood extraction kit was used to purify genomic DNA from total PBMCs and tumor samples. PBMCs were collected pretreatment and during treatment and were isolated and stored as previously described.

The receptor chain draws on TRBV30 and TRBJ2-1; no D gene call is confident. This TCR was sampled from a man in his 70s with urothelial cancer. The sequenced sample was PBMCs, obtained around atezolizumab (anti-PD-L1) treatment. CDR3 sequence: CAWSIKYNEQFF. The bases read TGTGCCTGGAGTATTAAATACAATGAGCAGTTCTTC.